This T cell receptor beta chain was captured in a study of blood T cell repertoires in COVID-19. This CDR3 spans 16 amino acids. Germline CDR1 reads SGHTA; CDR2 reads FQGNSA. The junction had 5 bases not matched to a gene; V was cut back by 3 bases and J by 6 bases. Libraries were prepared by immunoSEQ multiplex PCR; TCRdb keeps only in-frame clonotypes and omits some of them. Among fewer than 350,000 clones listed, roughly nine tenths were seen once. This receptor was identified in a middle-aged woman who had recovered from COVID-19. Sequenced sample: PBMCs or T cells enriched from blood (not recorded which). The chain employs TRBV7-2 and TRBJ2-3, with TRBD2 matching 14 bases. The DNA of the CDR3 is TGTGCCAGCAGCTTGGGGACTAGCGGGAGAGGTGATACGCAGTATTTT. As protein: CASSLGTSGRGDTQYF.